This T cell receptor beta chain emerged from a study of T-cell reconstitution after alpha-beta-depleted transplantation in children. Overall study results and limits: Newly produced T cells mostly accounted for T-cell counts and diversity one year post-transplant. Recipient T cells and thymic progenitors that survived gave rise to the high TCRbeta diversity observed at day 60 in some patients. By about two months after transplant, alpha-beta T cells reportedly arose from several hundred graft clones that had expanded.

About this clonotype: Its specificity is unknown.

Germline CDR1 is KGHSH and CDR2 is LQKENI. The CDR3 has 16 amino acids. Trimming removed 0 bases at V and 5 bases at J, with 13 bases between. Unique molecular identifiers were built into the TCRbeta library. MiXCR, run by TCRdb on the PCR reads, gives a single entry per CDR3 protein. Among 600,000 or so distinct CDR3 sequences, under 25% were seen once, and the ten largest hold roughly 15%. The chain is built from TRBV18 and TRBJ2-2; D possibly corresponds to TRBD2 (6 bases). The receptor was isolated from a boy in the first two years of life who had a stem cell transplant for acute myeloid leukemia, so the T cells may come from the graft donor. Source: PBMCs, mostly from graft donor cells, taken 360 days after TCRalphabeta/CD19-depleted stem cell transplant. The CDR3 sequence: CASSPPMRAGTGELFF. In DNA, the CDR3 is TGTGCCAGCTCACCACCGATGAGGGCGGGGACCGGGGAGCTGTTTTTT.